Listed here is a single TCR beta chain. V was cut by 4 bases and J by 1 base, with 11 bases left in between. The germline gives CDR1 LGHNA, CDR2 YSLEER. The CDR3 consists of 15 residues. Repertoires were generated with immunoSEQ multiplex PCR, while TCRdb's copy carries only in-frame clones and drops some. Of approximately 500,000 clones detected, 80% to 90% appear once; the ten largest clones hold roughly 3.2%. This specimen comes from a study of blood T cell repertoires in COVID-19. Sequenced: peripheral blood. This chain links TRBV4-3 with TRBJ1-3; tentative D call: TRBD1 (6 bases). This TCR came from a human donor in a cohort sampled during active COVID-19. CDR3 loop: CASSLIGGSGNTIYF. CDR3 coding DNA: TGCGCCAGCAGCCTAATAGGGGGTTCTGGAAACACCATATATTTT.